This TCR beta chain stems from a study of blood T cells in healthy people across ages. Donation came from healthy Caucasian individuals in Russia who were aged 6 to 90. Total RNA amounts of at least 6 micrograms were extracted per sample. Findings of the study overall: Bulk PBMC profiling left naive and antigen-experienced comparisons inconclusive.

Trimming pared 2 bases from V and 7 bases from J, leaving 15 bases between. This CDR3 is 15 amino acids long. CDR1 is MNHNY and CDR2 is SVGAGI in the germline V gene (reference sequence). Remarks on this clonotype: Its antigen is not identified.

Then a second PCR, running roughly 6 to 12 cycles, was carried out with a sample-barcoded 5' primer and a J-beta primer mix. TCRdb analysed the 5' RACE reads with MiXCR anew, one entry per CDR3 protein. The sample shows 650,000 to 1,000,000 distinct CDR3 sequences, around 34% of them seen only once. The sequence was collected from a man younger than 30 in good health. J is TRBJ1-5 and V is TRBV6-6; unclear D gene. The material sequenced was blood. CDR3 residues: CASSYRPASTQPQHF. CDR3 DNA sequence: TGTGCCAGCAGTTACCGCCCGGCCTCGACCCAGCCCCAGCATTTT.